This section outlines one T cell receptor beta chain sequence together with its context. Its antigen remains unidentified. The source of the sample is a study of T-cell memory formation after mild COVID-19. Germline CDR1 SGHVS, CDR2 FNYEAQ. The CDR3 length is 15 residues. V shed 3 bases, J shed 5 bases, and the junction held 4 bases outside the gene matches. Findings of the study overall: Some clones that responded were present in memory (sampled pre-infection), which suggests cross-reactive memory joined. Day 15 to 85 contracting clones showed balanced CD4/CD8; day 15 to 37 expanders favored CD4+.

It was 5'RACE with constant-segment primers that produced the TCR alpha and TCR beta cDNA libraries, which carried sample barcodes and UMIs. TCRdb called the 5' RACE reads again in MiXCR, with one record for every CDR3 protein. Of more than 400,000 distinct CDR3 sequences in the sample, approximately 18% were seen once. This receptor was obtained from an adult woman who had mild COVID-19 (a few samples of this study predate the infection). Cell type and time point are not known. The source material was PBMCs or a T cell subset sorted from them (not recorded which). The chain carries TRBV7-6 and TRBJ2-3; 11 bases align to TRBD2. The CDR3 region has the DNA TGTGCCAGCAGCTTTAGCGGGGGGGCCGAAGATACGCAGTATTTT. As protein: CASSFSGGAEDTQYF.